Listed below are T cell receptor beta chains from one sample, sequenced in a study of blood T cell repertoires in COVID-19. Sequencing used immunoSEQ multiplex PCR; TCRdb keeps in-frame clones, though not all of them. Of around 340,000 clones detected, approximately 86% appear once; the ten largest clones hold 7% to 7.5%. Specimen: peripheral blood. The receptors here all came from a woman aged 60-75 years with COVID-19, enrolled during active disease. Both conserved end residues are part of each CDR3. The D gene is left open where the match is weak. Size tells how often a clone was seen (once, few, many) or the class of an expanded clone, and some rows leave it out.

>.|TRBD1|TRBV24-1|TRBJ1-2
CATSDGQGSRGYTF
TGTGCCACCAGTGACGGACAGGGGTCGAGGGGCTACACCTTC
>.|.|TRBV30|TRBJ1-5
CAWTDTSNQPQHF
TGTGCCTGGACGGACACTAGCAATCAGCCCCAGCATTTT
>once|TRBD1|TRBV28|TRBJ1-1
CASSSPWTGGTEAFF
TGTGCCAGCAGTTCTCCTTGGACAGGCGGGACTGAAGCTTTCTTT
>few|.|TRBV19|TRBJ1-5
CASLGGWNQPQHF
TGTGCCAGTCTCGGAGGGTGGAATCAGCCCCAGCATTTT
>.|TRBD1|TRBV9|TRBJ2-5
CASSGTGGETQYF
TGTGCCAGCTCTGGGACAGGCGGCGAGACCCAGTACTTC
>.|TRBD2|TRBV5-4|TRBJ2-1
CASSVSGGYDEQFF
TGTGCCAGCAGCGTTAGCGGGGGATACGATGAGCAGTTCTTC
>.|.|TRBV6-5|TRBJ1-2
CASWGGPGYGYTF
TGTGCCAGCTGGGGGGGGCCTGGCTATGGCTACACCTTC
>.|TRBD2|TRBV7-8|TRBJ2-3
CASSFVAGEGDTQYF
TGTGCCAGCAGCTTTGTCGCGGGGGAGGGTGATACGCAGTATTTT
>.|.|TRBV5-3|TRBJ2-1
CARSGGTDVRDEQFF
TGTGCCAGAAGCGGGGGGACAGACGTCCGCGATGAGCAGTTCTTC
>once|.|TRBV11-3|TRBJ1-1
CASSPRTDSNTEAFF
TGTGCCAGCAGCCCCCGGACAGACTCGAACACTGAAGCTTTCTTT
>.|TRBD1|TRBV11-1|TRBJ2-7
CASTLGQGFEQYF
TGTGCCAGCACGCTAGGACAGGGATTCGAGCAGTACTTC
>.|TRBD1|TRBV11-3|TRBJ2-3
CASSPWTGGASTDTQYF
TGTGCCAGCAGCCCCTGGACAGGGGGCGCTAGCACAGATACGCAGTATTTT
>.|.|TRBV7-8|TRBJ1-2
CASSLGDYGYTF
TGTGCCAGCAGCTTAGGAGACTATGGCTACACCTTC
>.|.|TRBV7-2|TRBJ1-2
CASSFTTVSPYGYTF
TGTGCCAGCAGCTTTACAACAGTGAGTCCCTATGGCTACACCTTC
>.|TRBD2|TRBV24-1|TRBJ2-1
CATSPPGGDPNEQFF
TGTGCCACCAGTCCCCCTGGGGGGGACCCGAATGAGCAGTTCTTC
>.|.|TRBV27|TRBJ1-2
CASSPLGGGYGYTF
TGTGCCAGCAGTCCATTAGGCGGAGGATATGGCTACACCTTC
>.|TRBD1|TRBV6-5|TRBJ2-7
CASSSDRVNYEQYF
TGTGCCAGCAGCTCCGACAGGGTGAACTACGAGCAGTACTTC
>once|TRBD1|TRBV5-1|TRBJ2-1
CASSWTGGDEQFF
TGCGCCAGCAGCTGGACAGGGGGCGATGAGCAGTTCTTC
>.|TRBD1|TRBV11-2|TRBJ1-4
CASSLAGTAINEKLFF
TGTGCCAGCAGCTTAGCTGGGACAGCCATTAATGAAAAACTGTTTTTT
>few|TRBD1|TRBV5-4|TRBJ2-7
CASSPRGTGDEQYF
TGTGCCAGCAGCCCGAGGGGGACAGGGGACGAGCAGTACTTC
>.|.|TRBV29-1|TRBJ1-3
CSVTKGGNTIYF
TGCAGCGTTACGAAGGGGGGAAACACCATATATTTT
>once|.|TRBV4-1|TRBJ1-5
CASSQATANQPQHF
TGCGCCAGCAGCCAGGCCACAGCAAATCAGCCCCAGCATTTT
>.|.|TRBV5-4|TRBJ2-1
CATDLGTSNNEQFF
TGTGCCACCGACTTAGGGACTTCTAACAATGAGCAGTTCTTC
>.|TRBD1|TRBV10-3|TRBJ2-1
CAISESGTGIYNEQFF
TGTGCCATCAGTGAGTCCGGGACAGGTATATACAATGAGCAGTTCTTC
>few|.|TRBV12-2|TRBJ1-6
CASRLARQGLSPCGNSPLHF
TGTGCAAGTCGCTTAGCGCGGCAGGGACTCTCCCCCTGTGGTAATTCACCCCTCCACTTT
>.|.|TRBV5-6|TRBJ2-7
CASSAAQGAYEQYF
TGTGCCAGCAGCGCGGCACAGGGAGCCTACGAGCAGTACTTC
>.|TRBD1|TRBV6-5|TRBJ1-1
CASSYSGDSEAFF
TGTGCCAGCAGTTACTCAGGGGACAGTGAAGCTTTCTTT
>.|.|TRBV14|TRBJ2-7
CASSHTTYYEQYF
TGTGCCAGCAGCCACACAACGTACTACGAGCAGTACTTC
>once|TRBD1|TRBV12-3/TRBV12-4|TRBJ2-7
CASSSGQGYEQYF
TGTGCCAGCAGTTCCGGACAGGGATACGAGCAGTACTTC
>.|.|TRBV6-5|TRBJ1-2
CASIPGPEVRGYTF
TGTGCCAGCATTCCAGGGCCCGAGGTGCGAGGCTACACCTTC
>once|.|TRBV5-3|TRBJ1-2
CARSRDFNYGYTF
TGTGCCAGAAGCCGAGACTTTAACTATGGCTACACCTTC
>.|TRBD2|TRBV2|TRBJ2-3
CASVGTSGGKDTQYF
TGTGCCAGCGTCGGGACTAGCGGGGGTAAAGATACGCAGTATTTT
>.|.|TRBV7-2|TRBJ1-2
CASSSGQNYGYTF
TGTGCCAGCAGCTCTGGACAGAACTATGGCTACACCTTC